The rows below give T cell receptor beta chains drawn from one sample of a study of blood T cell repertoires in COVID-19. Assay: immunoSEQ multiplex PCR; the TCRdb copy retains only in-frame clones and omits some. The profile shows about 180,000 clones, under 85% of them singletons. The sample comprised peripheral blood. The receptors shown here come from a man of 80 years or more with COVID-19, enrolled during active disease. Both conserved end residues are part of each CDR3. Each record gives: clone size, J gene, V gene, D gene, CDR3 protein, CDR3 DNA. D genes are given only for firm matches. Expanded clones are given a class, and other clones once, few, many or no size at all.

few | TRBJ1-1 | TRBV5-4 | . | CASSTRDSRAFF | TGTGCCAGCAGCACAAGGGACTCTCGGGCTTTCTTT
. | TRBJ2-7 | TRBV6-5 | TRBD2 | CASSYGTRGYEQYF | TGTGCCAGCAGTTACGGGACTAGGGGTTACGAGCAGTACTTC
. | TRBJ2-3 | TRBV15 | TRBD2 | CATSKAGGLGTDTQYF | TGTGCCACCAGCAAAGCGGGGGGGCTGGGCACAGATACGCAGTATTTT
. | TRBJ2-1 | TRBV19 | . | CASSGRSEQFF | TGTGCCAGTAGCGGTCGTAGTGAGCAGTTCTTC
. | TRBJ2-2 | TRBV5-1 | . | CASSLSRGANTGELFF | TGCGCCAGCAGCTTGTCGCGCGGGGCGAACACCGGGGAGCTGTTTTTT
few | TRBJ1-3 | TRBV6-6 | TRBD1 | CASRPPGQGYTIYF | TGTGCCAGCAGACCCCCGGGACAGGGCTACACCATATATTTT
. | TRBJ1-4 | TRBV20-1 | TRBD1 | CSASWTGGSEKLFF | TGCAGTGCTAGTTGGACAGGGGGAAGTGAAAAACTGTTTTTT
. | TRBJ1-6 | TRBV7-2 | TRBD1 | CASADRAPFSYNSPLHF | TGTGCCAGCGCGGACAGGGCGCCGTTCTCCTATAATTCACCCCTCCACTTT
few | TRBJ1-5 | TRBV6-6 | . | CASSYLSRGKAQPQHF | TGTGCCAGCAGTTACTTGAGCAGGGGCAAGGCTCAGCCCCAGCATTTT
. | TRBJ1-2 | TRBV5-1 | . | CASSLGDFYGYTF | TGCGCCAGCAGCTTGGGGGACTTCTATGGCTACACCTTC
. | TRBJ2-1 | TRBV2 | TRBD1 | CASKTGGSYNEQFF | TGTGCCAGCAAGACAGGGGGATCCTACAATGAGCAGTTCTTC
. | TRBJ1-5 | TRBV6-2/TRBV6-3 | . | CASSSGVLQPQHF | TGTGCCAGCAGTTCGGGAGTTCTTCAGCCCCAGCATTTT
few | TRBJ2-7 | TRBV6-5 | TRBD1 | CASSRDRGLIEQYF | TGTGCCAGCAGTCGGGACAGGGGGCTGATCGAGCAGTACTTC
. | TRBJ1-4 | TRBV14 | . | CASRQGGSGEKLFF | TGTGCCAGCAGACAGGGAGGGTCTGGGGAAAAACTGTTTTTT
. | TRBJ1-6 | TRBV2 | . | CASSPGVGQGGSPLHF | TGTGCCAGCAGCCCCGGGGTTGGGCAGGGAGGTTCACCCCTCCACTTT
. | TRBJ2-3 | TRBV12-3/TRBV12-4 | . | CASSLMILGTQYF | TGTGCCAGCAGTTTAATGATTCTAGGTACGCAGTATTTT
. | TRBJ1-1 | TRBV7-8 | TRBD1 | CASSSQPGQGSHEAFF | TGTGCCAGCAGCTCACAGCCGGGACAGGGTTCTCATGAAGCTTTCTTT
. | TRBJ1-4 | TRBV5-1 | TRBD1 | CASSLGQGLNNEKLFF | TGCGCCAGCAGCCTGGGACAGGGCTTGAATAATGAAAAACTGTTTTTT
. | TRBJ1-6 | TRBV6-6 | TRBD1 | CASSIDRGRRSPLHF | TGTGCCAGCAGCATCGACAGGGGGCGGAGGTCACCCCTCCACTTT
once | TRBJ2-5 | TRBV4-2 | TRBD2 | CASSLTAGTSGRETQYF | TGTGCCAGCAGCCTCACCGCCGGGACTAGCGGTAGGGAGACCCAGTACTTC
. | TRBJ2-2 | TRBV5-6 | . | CASSLVVYQGGELFF | TGTGCCAGCAGCTTGGTAGTATATCAGGGCGGGGAGCTGTTTTTT
. | TRBJ1-6 | TRBV28 | . | CASRSTYNSPLHF | TGTGCCAGCAGATCCACTTATAATTCACCCCTCCACTTT
. | TRBJ2-2 | TRBV20-1 | . | CSASPLNTGELFF | TGCAGTGCTAGTCCCCTCAACACCGGGGAGCTGTTTTTT
. | TRBJ2-7 | TRBV7-8 | TRBD2 | CASSGTGTSNEQYF | TGTGCCAGCAGCGGGACCGGGACTAGTAACGAGCAGTACTTC
once | TRBJ1-1 | TRBV6-2/TRBV6-3 | TRBD1 | CASRPPLQGDTEAFF | TGTGCCAGCAGACCTCCCCTTCAGGGGGATACTGAAGCTTTCTTT
. | TRBJ1-5 | TRBV4-1 | . | CASSQELFTGSNQPQHF | TGCGCCAGCAGCCAGGAACTTTTTACAGGCTCAAATCAGCCCCAGCATTTT
. | TRBJ1-1 | TRBV2 | TRBD1 | CASQSQGATEAFF | TGTGCCAGCCAATCACAGGGGGCCACTGAAGCTTTCTTT
. | TRBJ2-1 | TRBV10-3 | TRBD1 | CAINNRGLGYTQFF | TGTGCCATCAACAACAGGGGGCTCGGCTATACCCAGTTCTTC
. | TRBJ2-3 | TRBV3-1/TRBV3-2 | TRBD2 | CASGRGGSDTQYF | TGTGCCAGCGGGCGGGGGGGATCAGATACGCAGTATTTT
once | TRBJ2-7 | TRBV10-3 | TRBD1 | CATGTGGNYEQYF | TGTGCCACCGGGACAGGGGGCAACTACGAGCAGTACTTC
. | TRBJ1-2 | TRBV9 | TRBD1 | CASSVEQGREGYTF | TGTGCCAGCAGCGTAGAACAGGGGAGAGAGGGCTACACCTTC